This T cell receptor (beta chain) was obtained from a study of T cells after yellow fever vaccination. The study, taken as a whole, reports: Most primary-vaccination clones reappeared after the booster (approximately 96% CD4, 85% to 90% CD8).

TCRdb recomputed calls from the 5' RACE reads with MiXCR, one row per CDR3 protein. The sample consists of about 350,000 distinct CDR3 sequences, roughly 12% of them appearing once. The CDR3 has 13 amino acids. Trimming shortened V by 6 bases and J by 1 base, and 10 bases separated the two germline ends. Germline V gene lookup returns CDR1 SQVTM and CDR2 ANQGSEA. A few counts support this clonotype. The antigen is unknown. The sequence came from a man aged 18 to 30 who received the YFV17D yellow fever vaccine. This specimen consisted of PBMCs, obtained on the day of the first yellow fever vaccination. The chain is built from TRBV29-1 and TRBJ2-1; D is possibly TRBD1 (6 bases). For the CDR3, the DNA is TGCAGCGTAGCTACAGGGTCCTACAATGAGCAGTTCTTC. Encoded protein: CSVATGSYNEQFF.